Sequencing of this T cell receptor beta chain was carried out in a study of shared clonotypes between healthy human individuals. Clones were sequenced by immunoSEQ multiplex PCR, and TCRdb holds only the in-frame ones, with some missing. The sample holds roughly 590,000 clones, about 95% seen once. Remarks on this clone: Its specificity is not known.

The study, taken as a whole, reports: The naive CD4 repertoires of a handful of donors were compared, and approximately 4.5% of clonotypes were shared.

The naive CD8 population came from CD45RO-negative cells selected for CCR7, without terminally differentiated effector memory CD45RA+ cells. The CDR3 consists of 16 residues. V lost 2 bases, J lost 5 bases, and 9 bases stayed unmatched. Germline values: CDR1 MNHNS, CDR2 SASEGT. The TCR was taken from a young woman in good health. The V and J genes are TRBV6-1 and TRBJ2-7; the match to TRBD2 covers 10 bases. Sequencing input: naive CD8+ T cells sorted from blood. The chain's CDR3 is CASSESELAGWNEQYF. The CDR3 nucleotides read TGTGCCAGCAGTGAATCGGAACTAGCGGGATGGAACGAGCAGTACTTC.